This T cell receptor (beta chain) came from a study of response to subunit inactivated influenza vaccine. Study-wide findings and caveats: Authors suggested that a seasonal influenza vaccination recruits few new T cells each time.

TCRdb reanalysed the RT-PCR reads using MiXCR and keeps one entry per CDR3 protein. The sample lists roughly 710,000 distinct CDR3 sequences; 14% were seen once. For this clonotype: Its specificity is not known.

This CDR3 has 17 amino acids. Trimming took 1 base from V and 1 from J, leaving 13 bases between them. Germline V gene data show CDR1 as MNHEY and CDR2 as SVGAGI. The clonotype comes from a man between 50 and 59 years old who received an inactivated influenza vaccine. The chain links TRBV6-5 to TRBJ2-2, with D perhaps TRBD2 (6 bases). The sequencing here drew on PBMCs from blood, taken 14 to 15 days before vaccination. CDR3 in DNA: TGTGCCAGCAGTTACTGGGGACTCAACGTGAACACCGGGGAGCTGTTTTTT. It specifies CASSYWGLNVNTGELFF.